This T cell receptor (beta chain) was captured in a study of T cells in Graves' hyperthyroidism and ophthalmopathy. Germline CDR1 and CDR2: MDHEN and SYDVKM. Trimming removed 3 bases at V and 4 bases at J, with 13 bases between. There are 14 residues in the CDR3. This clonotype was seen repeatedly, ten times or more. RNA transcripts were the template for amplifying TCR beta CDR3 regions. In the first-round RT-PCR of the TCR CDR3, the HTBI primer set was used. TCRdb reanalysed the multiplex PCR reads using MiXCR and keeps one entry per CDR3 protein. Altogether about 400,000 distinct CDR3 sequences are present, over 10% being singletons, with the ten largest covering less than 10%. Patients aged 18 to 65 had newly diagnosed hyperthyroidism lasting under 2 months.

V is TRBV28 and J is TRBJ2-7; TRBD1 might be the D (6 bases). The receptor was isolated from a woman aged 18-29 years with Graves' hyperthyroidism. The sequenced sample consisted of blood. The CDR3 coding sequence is TGTGCCAGCAGTTTCCCTAACAGGGCTTACGAGCAGTACTTC. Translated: CASSFPNRAYEQYF.